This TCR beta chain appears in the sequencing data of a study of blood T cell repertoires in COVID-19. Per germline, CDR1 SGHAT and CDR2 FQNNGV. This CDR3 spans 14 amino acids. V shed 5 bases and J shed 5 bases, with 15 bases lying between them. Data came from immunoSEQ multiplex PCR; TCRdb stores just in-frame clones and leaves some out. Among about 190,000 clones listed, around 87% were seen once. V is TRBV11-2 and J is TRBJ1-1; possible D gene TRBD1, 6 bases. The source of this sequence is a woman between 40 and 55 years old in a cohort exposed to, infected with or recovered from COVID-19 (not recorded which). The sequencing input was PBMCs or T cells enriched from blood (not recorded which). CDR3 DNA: TGTGCCAGCAGCCCCAGGGGTGAAGGGACTGAAGCTTTCTTT. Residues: CASSPRGEGTEAFF.